A single sample is the source of the 2 T cell receptor beta chains below, sequenced in a study of T cell responses to AZD1222 COVID-19 vaccine. Data came from immunoSEQ multiplex PCR; TCRdb stores just in-frame clones and leaves some out. The sample has some 120,000 clones, approximately 88% seen once. The material sequenced was peripheral blood, taken on day 0 of AZD1222 vaccination. These receptors were collected from an adult in good health.

CDR3 nucleotide sequence: TGTGCCAGCAGACTCACCTCAACTAATGAAAAACTGTTTTTT. It yields the protein CASRLTSTNEKLFF. The rearrangement links TRBV6-5 to TRBJ1-4, with D uncertain. Germline V gene data show CDR1 as MNHEY and CDR2 as SVGAGI. This CDR3 is built from 14 residues. Between the trimmed V and J ends, which lost 6 bases and 0 bases, there was a span of 8 bases.

The chain is built from TRBV28 and TRBJ2-1; TRBD1 matches 7 bases. The J segment lost 3 bases and the V segment lost 5 bases, leaving 7 bases of the junction unmatched. The CDR3 runs to 15 residues. CDR1 and CDR2 (germline): MDHEN, SYDVKM. CDR3 coding DNA: TGTGCCAGCAGTCCCGACAGGGCTTACTACAATGAGCAGTTCTTC. Translated: CASSPDRAYYNEQFF.